The 23 T cell receptor beta chains below come from one sample, sequenced in a study of identifying expanded T cells in peripheral blood. Generated by immunoSEQ multiplex PCR, the TCRdb table keeps only in-frame clones and is missing some. In the table there are approximately 100,000 clones, around 90% of which are singletons. Sample: blood. All receptors come from a person aged 18 to 70 in good health.

The gene calls are TRBV7-8 and TRBJ2-5; 12 bases agree with TRBD1. Germline assignment: CDR1 SGHVS and CDR2 FQNEAQ. The CDR3 extends over 16 amino acids. The ends lost 2 bases at V and 5 bases at J; junction bases unmatched: 6. For the CDR3, the DNA is TGTGCCAGCAGCTTACGTCCCGGGACAGGGGGCGAGACCCAGTACTTC. This translates into CASSLRPGTGGETQYF.

V gene TRBV28 combines with J gene TRBJ2-5; a weak D match, TRBD2 (5 bases). CDR3 size: 13 residues. V lost 4 bases and J lost 9, with 15 bases in between. The germline V gene has CDR1 MDHEN and CDR2 SYDVKM. The DNA of the CDR3 is TGTGCCAGCAGTTGGCAGGCGGGTGGGGCCCAGTACTTC. It encodes CASSWQAGGAQYF. Filled out from reference TRBV28 and TRBJ2-5, the complete variable domain reads DVKVTQSSRYLVKRTGEKVFLECVQDMDHENMFWYRQDPGLGLRLIYFSYDVKMKEKGDIPEGYSVSREKKERFSLILESASTNQTSMYLCASSWQAGGAQYFGPGTRLLVL.

J is TRBJ2-1 and V is TRBV7-3; D perhaps matches TRBD2 (6 bases). The germline V gene has CDR1 SGHTA and CDR2 FQGTGA. The CDR3 runs to 14 residues. Trimming left V 6 bases short and J 5 bases short, with 14 bases between. CDR3 residues: CASRRDGPHNEQFF. CDR3 bases: TGTGCCAGCAGGCGGGACGGTCCCCACAATGAGCAGTTCTTC.

The V call is TRBV6-6, the J call TRBJ2-5; 8 bases align to TRBD2. The end of the DNA fits TRBJ2-7 better, so the J call may be wrong. The CDR3 covers 15 residues. CDR1 and CDR2 (germline): MNHNY, SVGAGI (reference sequence). The CDR3 sequence: CASTPSLAGFDEQYF. CDR3 nucleotides: TGTGCCAGCACCCCAAGTCTAGCGGGCTTCGACGAGCAGTACTTC.

The rearrangement joins TRBV7-7 to TRBJ2-2, with D unresolved. Trimming took off 1 base at V and 1 base at J, with 10 bases between the two ends. Germline V lookup: CDR1 SSHAT, CDR2 FNYEAQ (reference sequence). The CDR3 sequence is 16 residues long. Here the CDR3 reads CASSLGGILNTGELFF. Here the CDR3 DNA reads TGTGCCAGCAGCTTAGGGGGAATATTGAACACCGGGGAGCTGTTTTTT.

This clone has only a few counts. The chain joins TRBV4-1 to TRBJ2-3; a weak D match, TRBD1 (7 bases). The germline V and J ends were trimmed by 4 bases and 7 bases, with 15 bases remaining between them. CDR3 length: 14 residues. Germline V lookup: CDR1 MGHRA, CDR2 YSYEKL. The CDR3 region is CASSPRDSGYTQYF. CDR3 in DNA: TGCGCCAGCAGCCCTCGGGACAGCGGGTATACGCAGTATTTT.

The chain combines TRBV5-1 with TRBJ2-7, with TRBD1 as a possible D gene (5 bases). The germline CDR1 and CDR2 sequences are SGHRS and YFSETQ. There are 14 residues in the CDR3. V was clipped by 0 bases and J by 5 bases, with 12 bases between them. CDR3 region: CASSLVVGADEQYF. The CDR3 DNA sequence: TGCGCCAGCAGCTTGGTGGTAGGGGCGGACGAGCAGTACTTC. Full variable domain (outside the CDR3, taken from reference TRBV5-1 and TRBJ2-7): KAGVTQTPRYLIKTRGQQVTLSCSPISGHRSVSWYQQTPGQGLQFLFEYFSETQRNKGNFPGRFSGRQFSNSRSEMNVSTLELGDSALYLCASSLVVGADEQYFGPGTRLTVT.

The rearrangement uses TRBV2 and TRBJ2-3, with 7 bases identical to TRBD1. Trimming cost V 4 bases and J 4 bases; bases outside gene matches: 8. This CDR3 comprises 15 residues. CDR1 and CDR2 from the germline V gene are SNHLY and FYNNEI. CDR3 amino acids: CASSAQTGFADTQYF. The DNA of the CDR3 is TGTGCCAGCAGTGCCCAGACAGGGTTCGCAGATACGCAGTATTTT. The full variable domain, rest sourced from reference TRBV2 and TRBJ2-3, is EPEVTQTPSHQVTQMGQEVILRCVPISNHLYFYWYRQILGQKVEFLVSFYNNEISEKSEIFDDQFSVERPDGSNFTLKIRSTKLEDSAMYFCASSAQTGFADTQYFGPGTRLTVL.

The V call is TRBV19, the J call TRBJ1-1, with D unclear. CDR3 length: 12 residues. Trimming pared 6 bases from V and 2 bases from J, leaving 7 bases between. Looked up from germline, CDR1 is LNHDA and CDR2 is SQIVND (reference sequence). Here the CDR3 DNA reads TGTGCCAGTAGCTTTATAAACACTGAAGCTTTCTTT. Encoded protein: CASSFINTEAFF.

The chain employs TRBV6-5 and TRBJ2-2; D not certain. The CDR3 spans 15 residues. CDR1 and CDR2 (germline): MNHEY, SVGAGI. Trimming removed 7 bases from V and 2 bases from J, with 14 bases in between. The CDR3 DNA reads as TGTGCCAGCACTACCGGGCGGCGAAACACCGGGGAGCTGTTTTTT. It translates to CASTTGRRNTGELFF.

The V gene is TRBV6-5, the J gene TRBJ2-2; 7 bases line up with TRBD1. V lost 1 base, J lost 3 bases, and 5 bases stayed unmatched. Germline V gene sequence: CDR1 MNHEY, CDR2 SVGAGI. The CDR3 runs 16 residues. CDR3 protein: CASSYYRGPDTGELFF. The CDR3, as DNA: TGTGCCAGCAGTTACTACAGGGGTCCGGACACCGGGGAGCTGTTTTTT.

This rearrangement joins TRBV19 to TRBJ1-1; D is perhaps TRBD1 (5 bases). The CDR3 spans 16 residues. Germline-derived CDR1 and CDR2 are LNHDA and SQIVND (reference sequence). V was trimmed by 7 bases and J by 0 bases, leaving 18 bases between them. The CDR3 protein is CASILGQGGLNTEAFF. CDR3 DNA sequence: TGTGCCAGTATATTGGGGCAGGGAGGTTTGAACACTGAAGCTTTCTTT.

V is TRBV5-6 and J is TRBJ2-1; 9 nucleotides line up with TRBD2. Germline CDR1 and CDR2: SGHDT and YYEEEE. The length of the CDR3 is 14 residues. Trimming at V came to 4 bases and at J to 7 bases, leaving 6 bases not matched to a gene. The CDR3 region is CASSVRGGLNEQFF. CDR3 nucleotide sequence: TGTGCCAGCAGCGTGCGGGGGGGTCTAAATGAGCAGTTCTTC.

The gene calls are TRBV5-1 and TRBJ1-1; D call uncertain. The length of the CDR3 is 14 residues. Germline CDR1 and CDR2: SGHRS and YFSETQ. The V and J ends lost 0 bases and 2 bases respectively, with 8 bases between them. Written as DNA, the CDR3 is TGCGCCAGCAGCTTGGGTGCAAGTAACACTGAAGCTTTCTTT. It yields the protein CASSLGASNTEAFF.

The gene calls are TRBV5-1 and TRBJ2-5; 10 bases agree with TRBD2. Germline V gives CDR1 SGHRS, CDR2 YFSETQ. The trim removed 0 bases at V and 4 bases at J, leaving 3 bases unmatched. The CDR3 covers 15 residues. CDR3 sequence reads: CASSLERGGSETQYF. CDR3 nucleotides: TGCGCCAGCAGCTTGGAGCGGGGGGGATCAGAGACCCAGTACTTC.

CDR3 DNA: TGTGCCAGCAGCCTCGACAGATTTAATGAAAAACTGTTTTTT. It is translated as CASSLDRFNEKLFF. The genes are TRBV7-2 and TRBJ1-4, with D perhaps TRBD1 (5 bases). Per germline, CDR1 SGHTA and CDR2 FQGNSA. With 5 bases removed from V and 4 bases from J, the gap between germline ends came to 11 bases. The CDR3 loop spans 14 amino acids.

This chain uses TRBV19 with TRBJ2-7, with D perhaps assigned TRBD1 or TRBD2 (5 bases each). The CDR3 sequence is 15 residues long. The V gene's germline CDR1 is LNHDA and CDR2 SQIVND (reference sequence). Trimming took off 5 bases at V and 3 bases at J, with 17 bases between the two ends. CDR3 sequence (DNA): TGTGCCAGTAGTGTTACCGGGACGGATATCTACGAGCAGTACTTC. Encoded protein: CASSVTGTDIYEQYF.

The rearrangement links TRBV2 to TRBJ1-1; D is unresolved. The V gene lost 10 bases and the J gene lost 1 base, with 19 bases spanning the gap. The CDR3 is 15 amino acids. From germline, CDR1 is SNHLY and CDR2 FYNNEI. This CDR3 is CATKTGLQRNTEAFF. The CDR3 DNA reads TGTGCCACAAAAACCGGGCTCCAAAGGAACACTGAAGCTTTCTTT.

This clone was seen a single time. The V gene is TRBV10-3, the J gene TRBJ2-7, with 8 positions matching TRBD2. The CDR3 totals 13 residues. Trimming removed 4 bases from V and 5 bases from J; junction bases left unmatched: 4. Germline CDR1 and CDR2: ENHRY and SYGVKD. The CDR3 nucleotides read TGTGCCATCAGTGCCGGGACTAGTCACGAGCAGTACTTC. Translated, it gives CAISAGTSHEQYF.

This chain links TRBV11-3 with TRBJ2-4, with TRBD2 matching over 15 bases. This CDR3 is built from 20 residues. Per germline, CDR1 SGHNT and CDR2 YENEEA. V shed 0 bases, J shed 3 bases, and the junction held 9 bases outside the gene matches. CDR3 region: CASSLDWTSGRAVVKNIQYF. The CDR3 DNA follows: TGTGCCAGCAGCTTAGATTGGACTAGCGGGAGGGCCGTCGTCAAAAACATTCAGTACTTC.

This clone occurred once. The chain links TRBV19 to TRBJ2-3; D remains ambiguous. Germline assignment: CDR1 LNHDA and CDR2 SQIVND (reference sequence). This CDR3 is 13 amino acids long. The ends were cut back, 4 bases at V and 2 bases at J, with 7 bases in the middle. The CDR3, as DNA: TGTGCCAGTAGTAACCGGGTCACAGATACGCAGTATTTT. It is translated as CASSNRVTDTQYF. The full variable domain, rest sourced from reference TRBV19 and TRBJ2-3, is DGGITQSPKYLFRKEGQNVTLSCEQNLNHDAMYWYRQDPGQGLRLIYYSQIVNDFQKGDIAEGYSVSREKKESFPLTVTSAQKNPTAFYLCASSNRVTDTQYFGPGTRLTVL.

The chain combines TRBV6-6 with TRBJ2-7; D uncertain. The CDR3 has 15 amino acids. Trimming took 0 bases from V and 0 from J, leaving 9 bases between them. Germline V gene data show CDR1 as MNHNY and CDR2 as SVGAGI (reference sequence). CDR3 sequence (DNA): TGTGCCAGCAGTTACTCCACTTACAGCTCCTACGAGCAGTACTTC. Translated, it gives CASSYSTYSSYEQYF.

V and J are TRBV27 and TRBJ1-1; D not certain. The germline V gene has CDR1 MNHEY and CDR2 SMNVEV (reference sequence). This CDR3 is 14 amino acids long. V gave up 0 bases and J gave up 3 bases, with 8 bases separating them. In DNA form, the CDR3 reads TGTGCCAGCAGTTTATCGAATGGGTACACTGAAGCTTTCTTT. Translated: CASSLSNGYTEAFF.